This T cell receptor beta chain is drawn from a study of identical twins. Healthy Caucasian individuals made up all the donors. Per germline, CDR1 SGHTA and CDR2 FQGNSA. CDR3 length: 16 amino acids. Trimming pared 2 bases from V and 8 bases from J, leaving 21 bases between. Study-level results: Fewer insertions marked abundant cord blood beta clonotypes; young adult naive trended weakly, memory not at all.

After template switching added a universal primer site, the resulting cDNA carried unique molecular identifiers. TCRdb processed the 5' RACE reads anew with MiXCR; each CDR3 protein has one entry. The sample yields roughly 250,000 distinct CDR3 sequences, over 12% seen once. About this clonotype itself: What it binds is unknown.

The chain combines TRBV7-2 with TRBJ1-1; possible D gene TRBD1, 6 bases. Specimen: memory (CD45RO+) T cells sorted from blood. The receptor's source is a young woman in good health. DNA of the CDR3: TGTGCCAGCAGCTTAAATTTGGTCGCGACAGGTGCGGAAGCTTTCTTT. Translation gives CASSLNLVATGAEAFF.